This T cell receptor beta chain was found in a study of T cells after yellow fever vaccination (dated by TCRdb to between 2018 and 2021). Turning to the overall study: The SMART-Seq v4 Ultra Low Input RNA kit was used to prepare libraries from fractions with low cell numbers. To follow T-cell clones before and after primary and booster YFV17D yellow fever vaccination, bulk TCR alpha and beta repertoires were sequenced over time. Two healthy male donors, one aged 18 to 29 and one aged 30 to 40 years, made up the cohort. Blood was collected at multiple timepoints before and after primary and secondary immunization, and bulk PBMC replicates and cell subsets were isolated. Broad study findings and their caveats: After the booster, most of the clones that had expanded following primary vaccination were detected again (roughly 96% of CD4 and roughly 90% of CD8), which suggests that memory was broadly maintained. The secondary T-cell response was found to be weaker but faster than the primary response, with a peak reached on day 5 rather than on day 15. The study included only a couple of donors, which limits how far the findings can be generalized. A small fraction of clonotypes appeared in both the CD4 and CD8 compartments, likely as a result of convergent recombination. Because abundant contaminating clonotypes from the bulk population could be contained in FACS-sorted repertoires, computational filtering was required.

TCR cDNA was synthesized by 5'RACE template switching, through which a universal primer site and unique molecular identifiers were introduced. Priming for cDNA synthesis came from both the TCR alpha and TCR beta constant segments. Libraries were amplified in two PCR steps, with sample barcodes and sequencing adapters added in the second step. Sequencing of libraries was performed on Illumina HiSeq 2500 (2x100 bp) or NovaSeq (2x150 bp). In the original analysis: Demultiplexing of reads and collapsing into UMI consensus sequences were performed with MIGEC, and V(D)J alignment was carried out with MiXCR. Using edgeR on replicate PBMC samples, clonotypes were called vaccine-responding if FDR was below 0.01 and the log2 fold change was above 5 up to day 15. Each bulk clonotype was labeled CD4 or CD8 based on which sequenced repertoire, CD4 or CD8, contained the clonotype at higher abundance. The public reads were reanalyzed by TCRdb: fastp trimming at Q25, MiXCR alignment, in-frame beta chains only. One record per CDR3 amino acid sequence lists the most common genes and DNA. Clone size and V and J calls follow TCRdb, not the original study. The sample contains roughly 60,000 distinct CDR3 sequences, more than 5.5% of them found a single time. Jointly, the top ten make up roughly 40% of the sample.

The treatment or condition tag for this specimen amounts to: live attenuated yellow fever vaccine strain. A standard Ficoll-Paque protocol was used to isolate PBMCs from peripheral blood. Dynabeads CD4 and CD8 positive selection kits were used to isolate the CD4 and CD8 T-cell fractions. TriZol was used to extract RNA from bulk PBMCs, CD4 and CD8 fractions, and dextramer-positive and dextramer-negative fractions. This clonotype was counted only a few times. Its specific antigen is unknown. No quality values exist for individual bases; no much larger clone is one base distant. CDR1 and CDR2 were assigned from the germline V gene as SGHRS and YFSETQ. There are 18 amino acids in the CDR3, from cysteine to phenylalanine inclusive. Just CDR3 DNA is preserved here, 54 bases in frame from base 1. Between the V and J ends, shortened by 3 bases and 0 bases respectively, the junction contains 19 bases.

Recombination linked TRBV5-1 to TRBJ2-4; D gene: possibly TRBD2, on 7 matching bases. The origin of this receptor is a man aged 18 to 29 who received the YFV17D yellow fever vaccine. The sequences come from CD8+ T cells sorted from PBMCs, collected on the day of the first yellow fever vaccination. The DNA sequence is TGCGCCAGCAGCTCCTTAGGGGGGGGGATACTAGCCAAAAACATTCAGTACTTC. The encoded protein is CASSSLGGGILAKNIQYF.